A selection of T cell receptor beta chains follows, all from one sample in a study of cytomegalovirus exposure and HLA in healthy donors. Repertoires were generated with immunoSEQ multiplex PCR, while TCRdb's copy carries only in-frame clones and drops some. The sample includes about 160,000 clones, approximately 80% seen only once; the top ten take 8.5%. Sequenced material: PBMCs. Receptors were obtained from a male donor in good health and CMV-seropositive. Each CDR3 is given with its conserved first and last residue. Each record gives: J gene, clone size, D gene, V gene, CDR3 protein, CDR3 DNA. D genes are given only for firm matches. A row's size may be missing; if present it is once, few, many or a size class.

>TRBJ2-2|.|.|TRBV28
CASSPTGLGTGELFF
TGTGCCAGCAGTCCCACAGGGTTGGGGACCGGGGAGCTGTTTTTT
>TRBJ2-7|.|.|TRBV11-2
CASSLGGRATYEQYF
TGTGCCAGCAGCTTAGGGGGCAGGGCAACCTACGAGCAGTACTTC
>TRBJ1-1|.|.|TRBV30
CAWSAGLRTEAFF
TGTGCCTGGAGCGCCGGACTCCGGACTGAAGCTTTCTTT
>TRBJ2-6|.|.|TRBV27
CASSFTIGSGANGLTF
TGTGCCAGCAGCTTCACGATTGGATCTGGGGCCAACGGCCTGACTTTC
>TRBJ1-1|.|.|TRBV5-1
CASTRGKNTEAFF
TGCGCCAGCACAAGGGGGAAAAACACTGAAGCCTTCTTT
>TRBJ1-6|.|.|TRBV30
CAWSDVQGMSNSPLHF
TGTGCCTGGAGTGACGTCCAGGGGATGAGTAATTCACCCCTCCACTTT
>TRBJ2-5|.|.|TRBV19
CASSIDSGETQYF
TGTGCCAGTAGTATAGACAGTGGAGAGACCCAGTACTTC
>TRBJ2-7|.|TRBD2|TRBV2
CASKVGGFNEQYF
TGTGCCAGCAAGGTGGGAGGGTTCAACGAGCAGTACTTC
>TRBJ1-3|.|TRBD1|TRBV18
CASSPMTGSGNTIYF
TGTGCCAGCTCACCAATGACAGGGTCTGGAAACACCATATATTTT
>TRBJ1-2|.|TRBD1|TRBV28
CASSPQGAAYGYTF
TGTGCCAGCAGCCCACAGGGGGCGGCCTATGGCTACACCTTC
>TRBJ2-3|.|TRBD2|TRBV19
CASSRASGLDTQYF
TGTGCCAGTAGTAGGGCTAGCGGGTTGGATACGCAGTATTTT
>TRBJ2-4|.|.|TRBV15
CATSGVANIQYF
TGTGCCACCAGCGGCGTAGCTAACATTCAGTACTTC
>TRBJ2-5|few|TRBD2|TRBV10-1
CASSESGLAGVETQYF
TGCGCCAGCAGTGAGTCGGGACTAGCGGGAGTAGAGACCCAGTACTTC
>TRBJ1-3|.|.|TRBV9
CASSVGGLPNAGNTIYF
TGTGCCAGCAGCGTAGGCGGGCTTCCAAACGCTGGAAACACCATATATTTT
>TRBJ2-7|.|.|TRBV11-2
CASSLAGNEQYF
TGTGCCAGCAGCTTAGCGGGTAACGAGCAGTACTTC
>TRBJ2-1|.|.|TRBV7-2
CASGQFSYNEQFF
TGTGCCAGCGGACAGTTCTCCTACAATGAGCAGTTCTTC
>TRBJ1-5|.|.|TRBV4-3
CASSQDGWQPQHF
TGCGCCAGCAGCCAAGACGGGTGGCAGCCCCAGCATTTT
>TRBJ2-5|.|TRBD2|TRBV9
CASSVGAGGTTVETQYF
TGTGCCAGCAGCGTAGGGGCGGGAGGGACGACGGTAGAGACCCAGTACTTC
>TRBJ1-5|.|.|TRBV27
CASSLKSNRPQHF
TGTGCCAGCAGTTTAAAAAGCAATCGGCCCCAGCATTTT
>TRBJ1-3|.|TRBD1|TRBV5-1
CASSPRTGDGNTIYF
TGCGCCAGCAGCCCACGGACAGGGGATGGAAACACCATATATTTT
>TRBJ2-2|.|.|TRBV19
CASSIIVTGTGELFF
TGTGCCAGTAGTATAATCGTCACGGGCACCGGGGAGCTGTTTTTT
>TRBJ2-4|once|.|TRBV19
CASSLTGTRAKNIQYF
TGTGCCAGTAGCTTGACAGGGACTAGAGCCAAAAACATTCAGTACTTC
>TRBJ2-7|.|.|TRBV27
CASSSSSSYEQYF
TGTGCCAGCAGTTCTAGCAGCTCCTACGAGCAGTACTTC
>TRBJ2-7|.|.|TRBV5-1
CASSLAAGLYYEQYF
TGCGCCAGCAGCTTGGCGGCAGGACTCTACTACGAGCAGTACTTC
>TRBJ2-3|.|.|TRBV6-5
CASSYSRRTSTDTQYF
TGTGCCAGCAGTTACTCGCGCCGTACTAGCACAGATACGCAGTATTTT
>TRBJ1-3|.|.|TRBV6-6
CASRDGGTGNTIYF
TGTGCCAGCAGAGACGGGGGTACTGGAAACACCATATATTTT
>TRBJ2-3|.|TRBD2|TRBV9
CASSTGLAGGLLSDTQYF
TGTGCCAGCAGCACTGGACTAGCGGGGGGGCTGCTCTCAGATACGCAGTATTTT